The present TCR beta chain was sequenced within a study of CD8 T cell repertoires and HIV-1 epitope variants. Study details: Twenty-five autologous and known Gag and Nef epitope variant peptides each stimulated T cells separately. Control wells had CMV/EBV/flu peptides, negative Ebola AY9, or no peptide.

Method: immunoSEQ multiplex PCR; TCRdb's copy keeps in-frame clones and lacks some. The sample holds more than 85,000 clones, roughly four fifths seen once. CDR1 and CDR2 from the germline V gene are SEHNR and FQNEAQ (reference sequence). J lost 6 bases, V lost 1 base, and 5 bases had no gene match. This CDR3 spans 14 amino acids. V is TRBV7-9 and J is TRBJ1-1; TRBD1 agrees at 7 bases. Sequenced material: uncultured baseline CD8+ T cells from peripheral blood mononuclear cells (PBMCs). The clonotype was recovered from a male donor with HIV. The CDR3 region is CASSLEVQGAEAFF. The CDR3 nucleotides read TGTGCCAGCAGCTTAGAGGTTCAGGGGGCTGAAGCTTTCTTT.